Presented here are 20 T cell receptor beta chains from one specimen sequenced in a study of blood T cell repertoires in COVID-19. This table comes from immunoSEQ multiplex PCR, and its TCRdb copy is limited to in-frame clones, with some not included. The top ten hold approximately 14% of the sample, which has approximately 290,000 clones, about four fifths seen once. Sample: peripheral blood. These receptors all come from a person aged 70 to 79 with COVID-19, enrolled during active disease.

This sequence joins TRBV4-3 and TRBJ2-3; weak D call: TRBD1 (5 bases). The V end lost 0 bases, the J end lost 4 bases, and 17 bases lay between the germline ends. Germline V gives CDR1 LGHNA, CDR2 YSLEER. The CDR3 extends over 17 amino acids. CDR3 region: CASSQDGAGFDADTQYF. DNA of the CDR3: TGCGCCAGCAGCCAAGATGGGGCAGGGTTCGACGCAGATACGCAGTATTTT.

The rearrangement uses TRBV5-1 and TRBJ2-7; 10 positions agree with TRBD1. Trimming at V came to 0 bases and at J to 3 bases, leaving 3 bases not matched to a gene. The CDR3 length is 15 residues. The V gene's germline CDR1 is SGHRS and CDR2 YFSETQ. The CDR3 is CASSLGQGAFYEQYF. CDR3 DNA sequence: TGCGCCAGCAGCTTGGGACAGGGGGCTTTCTACGAGCAGTACTTC.

J is TRBJ2-1 and V is TRBV28; D is undetermined. Deletions cut 5 bases from V and 5 bases from J, with 13 bases between. The CDR3 has 14 residues. Per the germline V gene, CDR1 is MDHEN and CDR2 is SYDVKM. The DNA of the CDR3 is TGTGCCAGCAGTGGGTACGACACCCACAATGAGCAGTTCTTC. Its protein is CASSGYDTHNEQFF.

This chain links TRBV11-3 with TRBJ2-1, with D maybe TRBD1 (6 bases). V was shortened by 5 bases and J by 0 bases, with 11 bases between the two germline ends. The CDR3 length is 15 residues. Germline-derived CDR1 and CDR2 are SGHNT and YENEEA. DNA for the CDR3: TGTGCCAGCAGCCAACAGGGAAGCTCCTACAATGAGCAGTTCTTC. Its translation is CASSQQGSSYNEQFF.

This sequence joins TRBV9 and TRBJ2-3; 7 nucleotides match TRBD1. The CDR3 has 14 amino acids. V lost 3 bases and J lost 9; bases outside the gene matches: 10. The V gene's germline CDR1 is SGDLS and CDR2 YYNGEE. For the CDR3, the DNA is TGTGCCAGCAGCGCCCTTGGGGGACAGTCGACGCAGTATTTT. Residues: CASSALGGQSTQYF.

V and J are TRBV4-3 and TRBJ2-2, with TRBD2 as a possible D gene (5 bases). Germline V gene data show CDR1 as LGHNA and CDR2 as YSLEER. With 1 base removed from V and 7 bases from J, the gap between germline ends came to 13 bases. CDR3 length: 15 amino acids. The CDR3 here is CASSQGPLEGGELFF. The CDR3 nucleotides are TGCGCCAGCAGCCAAGGACCCCTAGAGGGCGGGGAGCTGTTTTTT.

J is TRBJ1-1 and V is TRBV18, with a possible D match to TRBD1 (6 bases). The germline V gene encodes CDR1 KGHSH and CDR2 LQKENI. CDR3 length: 12 amino acids. The V end was cut by 4 bases, the J end by 4 bases, with 7 bases between. The DNA for the CDR3 is TGTGCCAGCTCACTGGGGGCCACTGAAGCTTTCTTT. Protein product: CASSLGATEAFF.

The chain is built from TRBV28 and TRBJ2-6; 11 bases are a match to TRBD2. The CDR3 has 21 residues. Germline assignment: CDR1 MDHEN and CDR2 SYDVKM. V trimming: 4 bases; J trimming: 3 bases; junction bases outside the gene matches: 17. CDR3 coding DNA: TGTGCCAGCAGTTCCTCTTGGACTAGCGGGCGTTTCACTTATGGGGCCAACGTCCTGACTTTC. Protein sequence: CASSSSWTSGRFTYGANVLTF.

This clone was counted a few times. This rearrangement joins TRBV19 to TRBJ2-7; TRBD1 aligns across 9 bases. The CDR3 has 15 amino acids. CDR1 LNHDA and CDR2 SQIVND come from the germline V gene (reference sequence). With 1 base clipped from V and 2 bases from J, the junction kept 3 bases outside the gene matches. The CDR3 region has the DNA TGTGCCAGTAGTATAGTAGGGACAGGGACCTACGAGCAGTACTTC. Translation: CASSIVGTGTYEQYF.

The V and J genes are TRBV6-5 and TRBJ2-5, with 7 bases aligning to TRBD2. Germline V gene sequence: CDR1 MNHEY, CDR2 SVGAGI. The length of the CDR3 is 14 residues. The junction had 10 bases not matched to a gene; V was cut back by 7 bases and J by 5 bases. The CDR3 DNA reads as TGTGCCAGCACCCCCCATAACGGGAGGGAGACCCAGTACTTC. Its translation: CASTPHNGRETQYF.

The V and J genes are TRBV6-2 or TRBV6-3 and TRBJ2-1; 12 positions match TRBD2. Germline trimming cut 0 bases from V and 3 bases from J; bases unmatched to any gene: 3. The CDR3 loop spans 17 amino acids. Germline lookup yields CDR1 MNHEY and CDR2 SVGEGT. The CDR3 reads CASSYSATSGSYNEQFF. The CDR3 nucleotides are TGTGCCAGCAGTTACTCCGCGACTAGCGGGAGCTACAATGAGCAGTTCTTC.

The chain joins TRBV9 to TRBJ1-2; D gene unclear. The CDR3 sequence is 14 residues long. From germline, CDR1 is SGDLS and CDR2 YYNGEE. V was shortened by 3 bases and J by 7 bases, with 16 bases between the two germline ends. In DNA, the CDR3 is TGTGCCAGCAGCGCCCTGACACGGGGTATTGGCTACACCTTC. Amino acid sequence: CASSALTRGIGYTF. Drawing the rest from reference TRBV9 and TRBJ1-2, the complete variable domain is DSGVTQTPKHLITATGQRVTLRCSPRSGDLSVYWYQQSLDQGLQFLIQYYNGEERAKGNILERFSAQQFPDLHSELNLSSLELGDSALYFCASSALTRGIGYTFGSGTRLTVV.

V usage is TRBV10-3 and J usage is TRBJ2-7, with TRBD1 matching over 7 bases. The V and J ends lost 7 bases and 6 bases, in that order; junction bases with no gene match: 12. The CDR3 is made up of 14 amino acids. Germline CDR1 is ENHRY and CDR2 is SYGVKD. DNA of the CDR3: TGTGCCATCATGCCCGAGACAGGGAGAAGCGAGCAGTACTTC. Residues: CAIMPETGRSEQYF.

This sequence joins TRBV5-1 and TRBJ2-3; a possible D gene is TRBD2 (7 bases). The V end was cut by 3 bases, the J end by 1 base, with 12 bases between. Germline V gene lookup returns CDR1 SGHRS and CDR2 YFSETQ. The CDR3 consists of 15 residues. CDR3 loop: CASSWVGGRTDTQYF. The CDR3 nucleotides are TGCGCCAGCAGCTGGGTCGGGGGGCGCACAGATACGCAGTATTTT.

V and J are TRBV5-1 and TRBJ2-3; perhaps TRBD1 as D (6 bases). There are 13 residues in the CDR3. Germline V gene data show CDR1 as SGHRS and CDR2 as YFSETQ. Trimming removed 7 bases from V and 1 base from J, with 10 bases in between. As DNA, the CDR3 is TGCGCCAGCGGGGCAGGGGGCACAGATACGCAGTATTTT. It yields the protein CASGAGGTDTQYF. Based on the CDR3 plus reference TRBV5-1 and TRBJ2-3, the full variable domain is KAGVTQTPRYLIKTRGQQVTLSCSPISGHRSVSWYQQTPGQGLQFLFEYFSETQRNKGNFPGRFSGRQFSNSRSEMNVSTLELGDSALYLCASGAGGTDTQYFGPGTRLTVL.

The chain employs TRBV12-5 and TRBJ2-3; 9 nucleotides match TRBD2. Per germline, CDR1 LGHNT and CDR2 FRNRAP. The CDR3 covers 16 residues. V lost 2 bases to trimming and J lost 2 bases; unmatched junction nucleotides: 5. The CDR3 region is CASGLSAGGSTDTQYF. CDR3 bases: TGTGCTAGTGGTTTGAGCGCGGGGGGGTCCACAGATACGCAGTATTTT. Full variable domain (outside the CDR3, taken from reference TRBV12-5 and TRBJ2-3): DARVTQTPRHKVTEMGQEVTMRCQPILGHNTVFWYRQTMMQGLELLAYFRNRAPLDDSGMPKDRFSAEMPDATLATLKIQPSEPRDSAVYFCASGLSAGGSTDTQYFGPGTRLTVL.

This clone was seen many times. Other DNA sequences from this sample encode an identical CDR3 as well. The chain carries TRBV4-3 and TRBJ1-1; D is unclear. CDR3 length: 13 residues. V lost 1 base and J lost 0, with 3 bases in between. The germline gives CDR1 LGHNA, CDR2 YSLEER. Here the CDR3 reads CASSQAVNTEAFF. As DNA, the CDR3 is TGCGCCAGCAGCCAAGCCGTGAACACTGAAGCTTTCTTT.

The gene calls are TRBV9 and TRBJ2-1, with 10 bases lining up with TRBD2. Germline V gives CDR1 SGDLS, CDR2 YYNGEE. The CDR3 extends over 16 amino acids. Trimming removed 0 bases from V and 8 bases from J; junction bases left unmatched: 8. The CDR3 loop is CASSVGVASGSHEQFF. CDR3 coding DNA: TGTGCCAGCAGCGTAGGGGTGGCTAGCGGGAGCCATGAGCAGTTCTTC.

The chain uses TRBV25-1 and TRBJ2-3, with D possibly TRBD2 on 5 matching bases. Between the trimmed V and J ends, which lost 5 bases and 1 base, there was a span of 7 bases. This CDR3 spans 13 amino acids. Germline V gives CDR1 MGHDK, CDR2 SYGVNS. The CDR3 loop reads CASSSGGTDTQYF. The CDR3, as DNA: TGTGCCAGCAGTTCCGGGGGCACAGATACGCAGTATTTT.

This clone was recorded a few times. The genes are TRBV4-1 and TRBJ1-3; no definite D call. The V gene's germline CDR1 is MGHRA and CDR2 YSYEKL. V lost 10 bases and J 0 bases, leaving 13 bases between the germline ends. The CDR3 has 14 amino acids. Here the CDR3 DNA reads TGCGCCAACCGAACAGAAAACTCTGGAAACACCATATATTTT. Translation gives CANRTENSGNTIYF.